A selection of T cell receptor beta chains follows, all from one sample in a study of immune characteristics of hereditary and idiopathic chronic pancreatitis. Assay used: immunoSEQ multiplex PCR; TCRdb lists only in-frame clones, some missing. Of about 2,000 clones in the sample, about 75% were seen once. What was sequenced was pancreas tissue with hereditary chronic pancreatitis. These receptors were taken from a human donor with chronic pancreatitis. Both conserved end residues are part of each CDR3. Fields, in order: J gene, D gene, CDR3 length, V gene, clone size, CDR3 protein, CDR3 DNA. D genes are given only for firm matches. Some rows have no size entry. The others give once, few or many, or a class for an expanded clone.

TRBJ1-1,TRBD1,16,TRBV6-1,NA,CASSEERGRPNTEAFF,TGTGCCAGCAGTGAAGAAAGGGGGCGCCCCAACACTGAAGCTTTCTTT
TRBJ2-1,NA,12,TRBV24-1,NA,CATSDAARGQFF,TGTGCCACCAGTGATGCCGCCAGGGGCCAGTTCTTC
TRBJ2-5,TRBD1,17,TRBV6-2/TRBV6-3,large,CASSYSINRGRQETQYF,TGTGCCAGCAGTTACTCTATTAACAGGGGGCGCCAAGAGACCCAGTACTTC
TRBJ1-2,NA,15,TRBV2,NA,CASRGTGPGNYGYTF,TGTGCCAGCAGGGGGACTGGACCAGGGAACTATGGCTACACCTTC
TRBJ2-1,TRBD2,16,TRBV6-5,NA,CASSYGGGSLYNEQFF,TGTGCCAGCAGTTACGGGGGGGGTTCCTTATACAATGAGCAGTTCTTC
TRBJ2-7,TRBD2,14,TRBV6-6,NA,CASSHFLGGDEQYF,TGTGCCAGCAGTCACTTTTTGGGAGGGGACGAGCAGTACTTC
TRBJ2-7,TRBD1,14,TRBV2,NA,CASSEQGASYEQYF,TGTGCCAGCAGTGAACAGGGGGCCTCCTACGAGCAGTACTTC
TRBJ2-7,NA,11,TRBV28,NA,CASSFSYEQYF,TGTGCCAGCAGTTTCTCCTACGAGCAGTACTTC
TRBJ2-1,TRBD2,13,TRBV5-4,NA,CAIKARERDEQFF,TGTGCCATCAAGGCGCGGGAGAGGGATGAGCAGTTCTTC
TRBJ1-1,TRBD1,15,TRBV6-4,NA,CASSDRDRRNTEAFF,TGTGCCAGCAGTGACCGGGACAGGCGAAACACTGAAGCTTTCTTT
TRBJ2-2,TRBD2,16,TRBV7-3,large,CASSLWTSGKAGELFF,TGTGCCAGCAGCTTATGGACTAGCGGGAAAGCCGGGGAGCTGTTTTTT
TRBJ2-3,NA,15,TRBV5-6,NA,CASSAPQGNTDTQYF,TGTGCCAGCAGCGCGCCCCAGGGAAACACAGATACGCAGTATTTT
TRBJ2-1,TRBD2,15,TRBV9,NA,CASTKETSGRARKFF,TGTGCCAGCACGAAGGAGACTAGCGGGAGGGCCCGCAAGTTCTTC
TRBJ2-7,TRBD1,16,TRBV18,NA,CASSLGQGGGSYEQYF,TGTGCCAGCTCACTGGGACAGGGAGGTGGCTCCTACGAGCAGTACTTC
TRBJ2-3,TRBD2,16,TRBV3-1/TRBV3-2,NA,CASMQRTSGSTDTQYF,TGTGCCAGCATGCAAAGGACTAGCGGAAGCACAGATACGCAGTATTTT
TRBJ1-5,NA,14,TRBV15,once,CATSRDRGNQPQHF,TGTGCCACCAGCAGAGATCGGGGAAATCAGCCCCAGCATTTT
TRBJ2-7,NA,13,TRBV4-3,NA,CASSQAFFSEQYF,TGCGCCAGCAGCCAAGCCTTTTTTAGCGAGCAGTACTTC
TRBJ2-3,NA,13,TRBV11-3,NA,CASSTGYTDTQYF,TGTGCCAGCAGCACCGGTTACACAGATACGCAGTATTTT
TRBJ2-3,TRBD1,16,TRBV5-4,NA,CASSLGDRGPTDTQYF,TGTGCCAGCAGCTTGGGAGACAGGGGGCCCACAGATACGCAGTATTTT
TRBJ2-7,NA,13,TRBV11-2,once,CASGRDTPYEQYF,TGTGCCAGCGGCCGGGACACGCCCTACGAGCAGTACTTC
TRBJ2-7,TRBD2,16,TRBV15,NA,CATSRDRGRVSYEQYF,TGTGCCACCAGCAGAGATAGAGGGAGGGTATCCTACGAGCAGTACTTC
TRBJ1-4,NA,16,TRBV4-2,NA,CASSQDLGRVGEKLFF,TGTGCCAGCAGCCAAGATCTGGGCAGGGTAGGAGAAAAACTGTTTTTT
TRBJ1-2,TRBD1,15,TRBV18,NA,CASSGLPGQGDGYTF,TGTGCCAGCTCGGGTCTGCCGGGACAGGGCGATGGCTACACCTTC
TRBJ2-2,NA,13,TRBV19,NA,CASRLGEFGELFF,TGTGCCAGTAGACTAGGGGAGTTTGGGGAGCTGTTTTTT
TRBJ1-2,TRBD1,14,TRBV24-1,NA,CATSDRDRRYGYTF,TGTGCCACCAGTGACCGGGACAGGCGCTATGGCTACACCTTC
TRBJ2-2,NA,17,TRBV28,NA,CASSQRVQFLGTGELFF,TGTGCCAGCAGTCAAAGGGTTCAATTCTTAGGGACCGGGGAGCTGTTTTTT
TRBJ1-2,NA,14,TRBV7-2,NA,CASSINQVNYGYTF,TGTGCCAGCAGCATCAACCAAGTTAACTATGGCTACACCTTC
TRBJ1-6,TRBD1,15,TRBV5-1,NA,CASSLGQGVNSPLHF,TGCGCCAGCAGCTTGGGACAGGGGGTTAATTCACCCCTCCACTTT
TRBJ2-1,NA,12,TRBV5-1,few,CASSLVGDEQFF,TGCGCCAGCAGCTTGGTCGGAGATGAGCAGTTCTTC
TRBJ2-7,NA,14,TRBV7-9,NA,CASSSGTVSYEQYF,TGTGCCAGCAGCTCCGGGACGGTCTCCTACGAGCAGTACTTC
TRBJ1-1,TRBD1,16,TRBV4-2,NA,CASSPRQGFMNTEAFF,TGTGCCAGCAGCCCGCGACAGGGCTTCATGAACACTGAAGCTTTCTTT
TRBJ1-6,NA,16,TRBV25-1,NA,CASSESRQGSGSPLHF,TGTGCCAGCAGTGAATCTCGGCAGGGGAGTGGTTCACCCCTCCACTTT
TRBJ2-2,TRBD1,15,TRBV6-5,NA,CASSYSGQDTGELFF,TGTGCCAGCAGTTACTCGGGACAGGACACCGGGGAGCTGTTTTTT
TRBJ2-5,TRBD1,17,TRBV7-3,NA,CASSPGTGDRGQETQYF,TGTGCCAGCAGCCCGGGGACCGGGGACAGGGGCCAAGAGACCCAGTACTTC
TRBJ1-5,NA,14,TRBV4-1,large,CASSQEGADQPQHF,TGCGCCAGCAGCCAAGAAGGGGCCGATCAGCCCCAGCATTTT
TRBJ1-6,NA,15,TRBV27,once,CASSSPRGSNSPLHF,TGTGCCAGCAGTAGCCCCAGGGGCAGCAATTCACCCCTCCACTTT
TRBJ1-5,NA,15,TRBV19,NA,CASSHTGSWYQPQHF,TGTGCCAGTAGTCATACAGGGAGCTGGTATCAGCCCCAGCATTTT
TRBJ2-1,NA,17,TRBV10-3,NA,CAISARLASDRLNEQFF,TGTGCCATCAGTGCAAGACTAGCCTCGGACAGACTAAATGAGCAGTTCTTC
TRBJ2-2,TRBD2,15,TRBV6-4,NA,CASSGLAGPTGELFF,TGTGCCAGCAGCGGACTAGCGGGACCCACCGGGGAGCTGTTTTTT
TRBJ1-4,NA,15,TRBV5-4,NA,CASSSRGKTNEKLFF,TGTGCCAGCAGCTCAAGGGGGAAGACTAATGAAAAACTGTTTTTT
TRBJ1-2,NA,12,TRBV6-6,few,CASSYRGGGYTF,TGTGCCAGCAGTTACAGGGGAGGGGGCTACACCTTC
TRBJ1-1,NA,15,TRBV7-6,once,CASSLVAVESTEAFF,TGTGCCAGCAGCTTAGTAGCAGTGGAGAGCACTGAAGCTTTCTTT
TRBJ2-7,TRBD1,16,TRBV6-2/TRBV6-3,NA,CASSYGSGTVGHEQYF,TGTGCCAGCAGTTACGGCTCCGGGACAGTCGGCCACGAGCAGTACTTC
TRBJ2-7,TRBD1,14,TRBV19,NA,CASSVRDRGGEQYF,TGTGCCAGTAGTGTCCGGGACAGGGGGGGCGAGCAGTACTTC
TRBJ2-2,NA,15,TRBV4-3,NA,CASSQSGGTTGELFF,TGCGCCAGCAGCCAGTCCGGGGGTACGACCGGGGAGCTGTTTTTT
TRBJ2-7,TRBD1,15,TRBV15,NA,CATSVNTGVLGEQYF,TGTGCCACCAGCGTAAACACAGGGGTTCTCGGCGAGCAGTACTTC
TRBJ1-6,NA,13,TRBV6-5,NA,CAGGHDSNSPLHF,TGTGCCGGGGGACACGACTCAAATTCACCCCTCCACTTT
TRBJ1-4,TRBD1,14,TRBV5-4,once,CASSYGTANEKLFF,TGTGCCAGCAGCTACGGGACAGCCAATGAAAAACTGTTTTTT
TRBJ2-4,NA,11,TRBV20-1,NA,CSRQGGDIQYF,TGCAGCCGACAGGGAGGGGACATTCAGTACTTC
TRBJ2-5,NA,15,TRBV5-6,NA,CASSLVQGSRETQYF,TGTGCCAGCAGCTTGGTTCAGGGATCCCGGGAGACCCAGTACTTC
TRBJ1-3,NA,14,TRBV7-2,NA,CASSLARSGNTIYF,TGTGCCAGCAGCTTAGCGAGATCTGGAAACACCATATATTTT
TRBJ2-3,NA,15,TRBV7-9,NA,CASSLAMGSTDTQYF,TGTGCCAGCAGCTTAGCAATGGGGAGCACAGATACGCAGTATTTT
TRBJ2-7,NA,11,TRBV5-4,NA,CASSAMNEQYF,TGTGCCAGCAGCGCGATGAACGAGCAGTACTTC